One sample yielded the 27 T cell receptor beta chains listed below, sequenced in a study of control samples from healthy donors and cancer patients. Repertoires were generated with immunoSEQ multiplex PCR, while TCRdb's copy carries only in-frame clones and drops some. The table includes 390,000 or so clones, approximately 90% detected once. Sample: PBMCs. Source of these receptors: a man aged 35-49 years with head and neck cancer.

The chain couples TRBV3-1 (or the pseudogene TRBV3-2) to TRBJ1-5; D gene unclear. The CDR3 runs to 13 residues. Germline V gene sequence: CDR1 LGHDT, CDR2 YNNKEL (reference sequence). V was trimmed by 0 bases and J by 6 bases, leaving 6 bases between them. The CDR3 spells CASSQDPVQPQHF. The CDR3 nucleotides read TGTGCCAGCAGCCAAGATCCTGTTCAGCCCCAGCATTTT.

The V and J genes are TRBV9 and TRBJ1-3, with D perhaps matching TRBD1 (5 bases). V lost 0 bases and J 1 base, leaving 8 bases between the germline ends. Germline CDR1 and CDR2: SGDLS and YYNGEE. The CDR3 sequence is 15 residues long. DNA of the CDR3: TGTGCCAGCAGCGTAGGAGGGGTATCTGGAAACACCATATATTTT. It yields the protein CASSVGGVSGNTIYF. Full variable domain (remainder filled in from reference TRBV9 and TRBJ1-3): DSGVTQTPKHLITATGQRVTLRCSPRSGDLSVYWYQQSLDQGLQFLIQYYNGEERAKGNILERFSAQQFPDLHSELNLSSLELGDSALYFCASSVGGVSGNTIYFGEGSWLTVV.

V usage is TRBV7-3 and J usage is TRBJ2-2; 7 bases map to TRBD1. CDR3 length equals 16 residues. Germline trimming cut 4 bases from V and 0 bases from J; bases unmatched to any gene: 5. The V gene's germline CDR1 is SGHTA and CDR2 FQGTGA. CDR3 region: CASSSRQGSNTGELFF. The CDR3 DNA follows: TGTGCCAGCAGCTCAAGACAGGGCTCGAACACCGGGGAGCTGTTTTTT.

The V call is TRBV5-1, the J call TRBJ1-1, with D tentatively TRBD1 (5 bases). V was trimmed by 5 bases and J by 4 bases, leaving 24 bases between them. The CDR3 runs 17 residues. CDR1 and CDR2 (germline): SGHRS, YFSETQ. Here the CDR3 reads CASSPYGGVSVSTEAFF. The CDR3 nucleotides read TGCGCCAGCAGTCCCTACGGGGGGGTGTCGGTGAGCACTGAAGCTTTCTTT.

The J gene is TRBJ2-5, the V gene TRBV28; D is undetermined. CDR3 length: 15 residues. V lost 4 bases and J 5 bases, leaving 17 bases between the germline ends. Germline-derived CDR1 and CDR2 are MDHEN and SYDVKM. As DNA, the CDR3 is TGTGCCAGCAGTTCGGCCGACGTTATCGGCGAGACCCAGTACTTC. Residues: CASSSADVIGETQYF. Using reference TRBV28 and TRBJ2-5 for the parts outside the CDR3, the full variable domain is DVKVTQSSRYLVKRTGEKVFLECVQDMDHENMFWYRQDPGLGLRLIYFSYDVKMKEKGDIPEGYSVSREKKERFSLILESASTNQTSMYLCASSSADVIGETQYFGPGTRLLVL.

The chain links TRBV30 to TRBJ1-5; D is uncertain. CDR1 is GTSNPN and CDR2 is SVGIG in the germline V gene (reference sequence). The CDR3 loop spans 13 amino acids. Trimming removed 0 bases from V and 1 base from J, with 4 bases in between. DNA of the CDR3: TGTGCCTGGAGTGTACACAGCAATCAGCCCCAGCATTTT. This translates into CAWSVHSNQPQHF.

In this sample, this clone turned up a few times. The rearrangement links TRBV30 to TRBJ1-6; D gene uncertain. The CDR3 sequence is 11 residues long. The V gene lost 0 bases and the J gene lost 10 bases, with 4 bases spanning the gap. The V gene's germline CDR1 is GTSNPN and CDR2 SVGIG (reference sequence). The CDR3 spells CAWSVQSPLHF. The CDR3 nucleotides read TGTGCCTGGAGTGTACAATCACCCCTCCACTTT.

The CDR3 loop reads CSVVMGSYQYF. The CDR3 DNA reads as TGCAGCGTTGTTATGGGGTCCTATCAGTATTTT. The chain employs TRBV29-1 and TRBJ2-3; no firm D call. Germline loops: CDR1 SQVTM, CDR2 ANQGSEA. The length of the CDR3 is 11 residues. V was cut by 4 bases and J by 12 bases, with 14 bases left in between.

In its sample, this clone was seen once. The rearrangement links TRBV6-5 to TRBJ2-3, with 8 bases matching TRBD1. Losses at the gene ends were 6 bases for V and 1 base for J; bases not matched to a gene: 6. In germline, CDR1 is MNHEY, CDR2 SVGAGI. There are 15 residues in the CDR3. The CDR3 sequence: CASRPGGQGTDTQYF. Here the CDR3 DNA reads TGTGCCAGCAGACCAGGGGGCCAAGGCACAGATACGCAGTATTTT.

This clone was seen only once. The rearrangement joins TRBV28 to TRBJ1-4, with D tentatively TRBD1 (6 bases). The CDR3 is 14 residues long. The V gene lost 5 bases and the J gene lost 8 bases, with 15 bases spanning the gap. Germline V gene sequence: CDR1 MDHEN, CDR2 SYDVKM. The CDR3 region has the DNA TGTGCCAGCAGTCCGGGTGGGGGGACAGAAAAACTGTTTTTT. Protein sequence: CASSPGGGTEKLFF.

The V and J genes are TRBV28 and TRBJ2-1; D perhaps matches TRBD1 (6 bases). V dropped 3 bases and J dropped 6 bases, with 15 bases sitting between them. Germline assignment: CDR1 MDHEN and CDR2 SYDVKM. There are 15 residues in the CDR3. The CDR3 nucleotides are TGTGCCAGCAGTTTCCTTCGACAGGTCCGCAATGAGCAGTTCTTC. Protein: CASSFLRQVRNEQFF.

The CDR3 DNA reads TGTGCCAGCAGCCCTTTGAACACTGAAGCTTTCTTT. Translating gives CASSPLNTEAFF. This chain connects TRBV9 to TRBJ1-1; D remains ambiguous. This CDR3 comprises 12 residues. From germline, CDR1 is SGDLS and CDR2 YYNGEE. The V end was cut by 4 bases, the J end by 0 bases, with 4 bases between.

The DNA for the CDR3 is TGTGCCTACCTTGTTGGGTCCTCCTACGAGCAGTACTTC. The encoded protein is CAYLVGSSYEQYF. This chain uses TRBV5-4 with TRBJ2-7; D unclear. The germline CDR1 and CDR2 sequences are SGHNT and YYREEE (reference sequence). Trimming pared 10 bases from V and 0 bases from J, leaving 14 bases between. The CDR3 extends over 13 amino acids. Looking up the rest from reference TRBV5-4 and TRBJ2-7 gives the full variable domain: ETGVTQSPTHLIKTRGQQVTLRCSSQSGHNTVSWYQQALGQGPQFIFQYYREEENGRGNFPPRFSGLQFPNYSSELNVNALELDDSALYLCAYLVGSSYEQYFGPGTRLTVT.

The count of this clone is one. The rearrangement joins TRBV19 to TRBJ1-3; D not resolved. Germline loops: CDR1 LNHDA, CDR2 SQIVND (reference sequence). Trimming removed 0 bases from V and 1 base from J, with 10 bases in between. The CDR3 has 16 residues. The DNA for the CDR3 is TGTGCCAGTAGTATAGACGCCGGCGGTTCTGGAAACACCATATATTTT. Translating gives CASSIDAGGSGNTIYF.

This chain links TRBV5-6 with TRBJ1-6; possibly TRBD1 for D (6 bases). The germline CDR1 and CDR2 sequences are SGHDT and YYEEEE. The CDR3 is 15 amino acids. V was trimmed by 4 bases and J by 10 bases, leaving 18 bases between them. CDR3 sequence (DNA): TGTGCCAGCAGCCTGGTCAGGGAAAGGGGGTCACCCCTCCACTTT. This codes for CASSLVRERGSPLHF.

The chain has TRBV18 and TRBJ2-1; D gene uncertain. The germline V gene encodes CDR1 KGHSH and CDR2 LQKENI. V lost 4 bases and J 5 bases, leaving 12 bases between the germline ends. CDR3 length: 14 amino acids. CDR3 in DNA: TGTGCCAGCTCACGTGCTGGCGACGACAATGAGCAGTTCTTC. Translating it yields CASSRAGDDNEQFF.

This chain uses TRBV10-3 with TRBJ1-1; 8 nucleotides line up with TRBD1. With 5 bases clipped from V and 5 bases from J, the junction kept 4 bases outside the gene matches. Germline lookup yields CDR1 ENHRY and CDR2 SYGVKD. The CDR3 is 13 residues long. The CDR3 DNA is TGTGCCATCAGTTCGACAGGGGCGACTGAAGCTTTCTTT. It specifies CAISSTGATEAFF.

The chain recombines TRBV5-1 with TRBJ1-1, with D uncertain. Trimming left V 4 bases short and J 1 base short, with 14 bases between. Germline CDR1 and CDR2: SGHRS and YFSETQ. This CDR3 is 15 amino acids long. CDR3 in DNA: TGCGCCAGCAGCACCAGACAATCTCCGAACACTGAAGCTTTCTTT. Translated: CASSTRQSPNTEAFF.

The chain links TRBV4-1 to TRBJ1-5; weak D call: TRBD1 (6 bases). Germline assignment: CDR1 MGHRA and CDR2 YSYEKL. The CDR3 covers 15 residues. V gave up 1 base and J gave up 6 bases, with 13 bases separating them. Here the CDR3 DNA reads TGCGCCAGCAGCCAAGGCGGGGGGCAGGGTCAGCCCCAGCATTTT. It is translated as CASSQGGGQGQPQHF.

The chain combines TRBV28 with TRBJ1-2, with a weak D call TRBD1 (6 bases). With 4 bases removed from V and 4 bases from J, the gap between germline ends came to 10 bases. CDR3 length equals 13 residues. Germline V gene sequence: CDR1 MDHEN, CDR2 SYDVKM. CDR3 sequence reads: CASSSPDSYGYTF. The CDR3 bases are TGTGCCAGCAGTTCCCCGGACAGCTATGGCTACACCTTC.

The rearrangement uses TRBV3-1 (or the pseudogene TRBV3-2) and TRBJ2-3, with TRBD1 as a possible D gene (6 bases). Trimming took off 0 bases at V and 5 bases at J, with 9 bases between the two ends. In germline, CDR1 is LGHDT, CDR2 YNNKEL (reference sequence). There are 14 residues in the CDR3. CDR3 region: CASSQDWGQDTQYF. CDR3 nucleotides: TGTGCCAGCAGCCAAGATTGGGGGCAAGATACGCAGTATTTT.

V gene TRBV18 combines with J gene TRBJ2-1; no clear D. The CDR3 length is 16 residues. V gave up 2 bases and J gave up 0 bases, with 11 bases separating them. Germline CDR1 and CDR2: KGHSH and LQKENI. The CDR3 region is CASSPEARISYNEQFF. CDR3 DNA: TGTGCCAGCTCACCAGAGGCTAGAATCTCCTACAATGAGCAGTTCTTC.

The count of this clone is one. The V and J genes are TRBV6-5 and TRBJ2-1, with D possibly being TRBD2 (5 bases). Germline V gives CDR1 MNHEY, CDR2 SVGAGI. The CDR3 is made up of 10 amino acids. V lost 5 bases, J lost 10 bases, and 6 bases lay in between. CDR3 in DNA: TGTGCCAGCAGTAGACTAGAGCAGTTCTTC. Protein product: CASSRLEQFF.

About this clone: Within the sample, other DNA sequences also encode this same CDR3. This sequence joins TRBV30 and TRBJ1-2; no firm D call. V lost 0 bases and J lost 8, with 10 bases in between. The CDR3 length is 12 residues. Germline V lookup: CDR1 GTSNPN, CDR2 SVGIG (reference sequence). Here the CDR3 DNA reads TGTGCCTGGAGTGTACTGGCCGGCGGCTACACCTTC. Encoded protein: CAWSVLAGGYTF.

The chain has TRBV10-2 and TRBJ2-1; unclear D gene. Trimming stripped 4 bases from V and 5 bases from J, with 9 bases between. Germline CDR1 WSHSY, CDR2 SAAADI. The CDR3 spans 13 residues. The CDR3 region is CASSVEDDNEQFF. CDR3 bases: TGCGCCAGCAGTGTTGAAGACGACAATGAGCAGTTCTTC.

The gene calls are TRBV6-4 and TRBJ1-1, with D hard to call. V lost 4 bases, J lost 4 bases, and 13 bases lay in between. Germline lookup yields CDR1 MRHNA and CDR2 SNTAGT. The CDR3 length is 14 residues. The CDR3 sequence is CASSAKPEGTEAFF. The CDR3 region has the DNA TGTGCCAGCAGTGCCAAACCCGAAGGCACTGAAGCTTTCTTT.

V usage is TRBV7-9 and J usage is TRBJ2-1; 7 positions match TRBD2. The germline gives CDR1 SEHNR, CDR2 FQNEAQ (reference sequence). With V trimmed by 2 bases and J by 7 bases, 11 bases remained unmatched. The CDR3 is 16 residues long. CDR3 residues: CASSLSSGNRLNEQFF. DNA for the CDR3: TGTGCCAGCAGCTTATCGAGCGGGAACCGACTGAATGAGCAGTTCTTC.